This T cell receptor (beta chain) was sequenced in a study of Graves' ophthalmopathy and Graves' hyperthyroidism. Across the whole study: Hyperthyroidism qualified as stable when ophthalmopathy did not develop within 18 months of follow-up. Study-wide results and limits: The majority of expanded thyroid clonotypes above 0.001 frequency also occurred in blood.

This CDR3 is built from 13 residues. CDR1 GTSNPN and CDR2 SVGIG come from the germline V gene (reference sequence). V gave up 2 bases and J gave up 2 bases, with 10 bases separating them. Of note for this clonotype: What it binds is unknown.

Patients newly diagnosed with hyperthyroidism, under 2 months' duration, were aged 18 to 65, the study reports. Patients were excluded if they had other autoimmune diseases or uncontrolled infections, and likewise if pregnancy or lactation applied. RNA served as the template for amplifying TCR beta CDR3 regions. Scientists carried out first-round RT-PCR using HTBI primers and then a second-round multiplex PCR. TCRdb reprocessed the multiplex PCR reads via MiXCR and lists one record per CDR3 protein. The sample holds about 550,000 distinct CDR3 sequences, approximately 37% seen once. The chain employs TRBV30 and TRBJ2-7, with TRBD1 as a possible D gene (5 bases). The specimen was peripheral blood or thyroid tissue (not recorded which). This sequence originates from an adult man with Graves' hyperthyroidism. CDR3 bases: TGTGCCTGGAGTATACCAGGGCCCTACGAGCAGTACTTC. It yields the protein CAWSIPGPYEQYF.